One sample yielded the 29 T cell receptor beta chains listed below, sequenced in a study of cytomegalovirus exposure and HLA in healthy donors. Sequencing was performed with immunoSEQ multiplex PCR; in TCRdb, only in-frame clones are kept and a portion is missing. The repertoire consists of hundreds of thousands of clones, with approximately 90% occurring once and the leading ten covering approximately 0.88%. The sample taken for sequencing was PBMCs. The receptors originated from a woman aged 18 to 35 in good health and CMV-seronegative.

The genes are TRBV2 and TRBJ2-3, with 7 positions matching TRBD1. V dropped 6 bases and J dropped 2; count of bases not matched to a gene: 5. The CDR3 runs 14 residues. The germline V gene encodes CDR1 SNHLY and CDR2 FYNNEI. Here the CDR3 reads CASRVDRATDTQYF. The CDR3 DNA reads TGTGCCAGCAGGGTAGACAGGGCCACAGATACGCAGTATTTT.

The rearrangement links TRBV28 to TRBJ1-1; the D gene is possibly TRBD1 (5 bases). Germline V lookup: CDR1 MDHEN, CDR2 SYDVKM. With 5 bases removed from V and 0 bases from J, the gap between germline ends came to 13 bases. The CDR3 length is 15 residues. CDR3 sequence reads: CASSIRVLLNTEAFF. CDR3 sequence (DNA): TGTGCCAGCAGTATCAGGGTCCTCTTGAACACTGAAGCTTTCTTT. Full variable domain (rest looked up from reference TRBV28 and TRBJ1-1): DVKVTQSSRYLVKRTGEKVFLECVQDMDHENMFWYRQDPGLGLRLIYFSYDVKMKEKGDIPEGYSVSREKKERFSLILESASTNQTSMYLCASSIRVLLNTEAFFGQGTRLTVV.

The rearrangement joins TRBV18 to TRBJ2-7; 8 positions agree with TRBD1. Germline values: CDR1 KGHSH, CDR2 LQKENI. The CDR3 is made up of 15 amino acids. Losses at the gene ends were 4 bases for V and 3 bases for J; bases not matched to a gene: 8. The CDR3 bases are TGTGCCAGCTCACGATCGGGACAGGATCTCTACGAGCAGTACTTC. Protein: CASSRSGQDLYEQYF.

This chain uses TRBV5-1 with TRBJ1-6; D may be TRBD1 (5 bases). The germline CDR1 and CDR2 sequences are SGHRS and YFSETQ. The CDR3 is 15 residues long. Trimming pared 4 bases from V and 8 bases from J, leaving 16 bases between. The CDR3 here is CASSQGFQGDSPLHF. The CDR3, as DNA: TGCGCCAGCAGCCAAGGATTTCAGGGTGATTCACCCCTCCACTTT. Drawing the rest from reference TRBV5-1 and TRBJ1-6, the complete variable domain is KAGVTQTPRYLIKTRGQQVTLSCSPISGHRSVSWYQQTPGQGLQFLFEYFSETQRNKGNFPGRFSGRQFSNSRSEMNVSTLELGDSALYLCASSQGFQGDSPLHFGNGTRLTVT.

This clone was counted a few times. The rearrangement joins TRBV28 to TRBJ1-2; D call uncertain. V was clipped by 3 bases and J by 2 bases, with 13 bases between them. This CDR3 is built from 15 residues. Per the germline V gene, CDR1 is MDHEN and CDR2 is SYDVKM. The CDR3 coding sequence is TGTGCCAGCAGTTTGGTAGAGGCGGGGAACTATGGCTACACCTTC. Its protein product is CASSLVEAGNYGYTF.

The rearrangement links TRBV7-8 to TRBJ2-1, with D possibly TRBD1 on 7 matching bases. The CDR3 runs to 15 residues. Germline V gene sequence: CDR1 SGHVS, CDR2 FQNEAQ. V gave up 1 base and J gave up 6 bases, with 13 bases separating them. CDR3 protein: CASSLGAEGANEQFF. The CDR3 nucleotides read TGTGCCAGCAGCTTAGGAGCGGAGGGGGCCAATGAGCAGTTCTTC. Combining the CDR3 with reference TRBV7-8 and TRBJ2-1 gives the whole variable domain GAGVSQSPRYKVAKRGQDVALRCDPISGHVSLFWYQQALGQGPEFLTYFQNEAQLDKSGLPSDRFFAERPEGSVSTLKIQRTQQEDSAVYLCASSLGAEGANEQFFGPGTRLTVL.

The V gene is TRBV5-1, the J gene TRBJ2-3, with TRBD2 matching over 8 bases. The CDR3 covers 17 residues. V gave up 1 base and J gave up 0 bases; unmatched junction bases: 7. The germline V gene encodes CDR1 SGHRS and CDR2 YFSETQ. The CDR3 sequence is CASSLSVAGTSTDTQYF. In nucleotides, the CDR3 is TGCGCCAGCAGCTTGTCGGTAGCGGGGACGAGCACAGATACGCAGTATTTT.

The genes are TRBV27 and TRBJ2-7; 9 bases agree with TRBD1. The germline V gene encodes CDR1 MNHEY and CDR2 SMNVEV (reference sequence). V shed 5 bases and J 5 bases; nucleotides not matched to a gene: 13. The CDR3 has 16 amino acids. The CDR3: CASSPRSTGGWNEQYF. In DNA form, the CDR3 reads TGTGCCAGCAGTCCTCGTAGCACAGGGGGCTGGAACGAGCAGTACTTC.

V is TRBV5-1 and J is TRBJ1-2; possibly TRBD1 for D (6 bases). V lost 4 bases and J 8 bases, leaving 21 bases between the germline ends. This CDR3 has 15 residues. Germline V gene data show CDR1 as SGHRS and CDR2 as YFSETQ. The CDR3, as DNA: TGCGCCAGCAGCGGCGAATCGACAGGCCGTCCGGGCTACACCTTC. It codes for CASSGESTGRPGYTF.

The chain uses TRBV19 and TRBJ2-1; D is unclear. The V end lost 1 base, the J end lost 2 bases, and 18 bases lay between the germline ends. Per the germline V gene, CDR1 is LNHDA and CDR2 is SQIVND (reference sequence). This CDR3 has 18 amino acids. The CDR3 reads CASSIGRLSRITYNEQFF. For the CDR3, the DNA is TGTGCCAGTAGTATAGGTAGGTTGTCCAGGATTACCTACAATGAGCAGTTCTTC.

CDR3 in amino acids: CASSFRRESYNEQFF. CDR3 sequence (DNA): TGTGCCAGCAGCTTTCGTAGGGAGTCCTACAATGAGCAGTTCTTC. This chain connects TRBV5-4 to TRBJ2-1; D is perhaps TRBD2 (5 bases). Trimming took 2 bases from V and 1 from J, leaving 10 bases between them. CDR3 length equals 15 residues. Germline V gene data show CDR1 as SGHNT and CDR2 as YYREEE (reference sequence).

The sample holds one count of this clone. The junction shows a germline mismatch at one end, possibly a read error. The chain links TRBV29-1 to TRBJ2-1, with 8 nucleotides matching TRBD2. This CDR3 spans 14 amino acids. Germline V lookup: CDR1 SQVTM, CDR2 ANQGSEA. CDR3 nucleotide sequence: TGCAGCGTGCCGGGACTAGGTCCTTACAATGAGCATTTCTTC. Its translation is CSVPGLGPYNEHFF.

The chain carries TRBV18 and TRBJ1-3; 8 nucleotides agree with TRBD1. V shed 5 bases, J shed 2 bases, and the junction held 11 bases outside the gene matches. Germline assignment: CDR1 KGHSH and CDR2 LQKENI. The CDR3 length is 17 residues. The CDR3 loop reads CASSWIEDRVTGNTIYF. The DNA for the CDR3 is TGTGCCAGCTCATGGATAGAGGACAGGGTAACTGGAAACACCATATATTTT.

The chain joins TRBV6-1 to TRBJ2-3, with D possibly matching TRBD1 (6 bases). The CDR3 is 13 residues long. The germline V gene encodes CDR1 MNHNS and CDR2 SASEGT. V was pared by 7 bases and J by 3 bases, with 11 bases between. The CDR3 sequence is CASIRGLTDTQYF. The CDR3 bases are TGTGCCAGCATCAGGGGATTGACAGATACGCAGTATTTT.

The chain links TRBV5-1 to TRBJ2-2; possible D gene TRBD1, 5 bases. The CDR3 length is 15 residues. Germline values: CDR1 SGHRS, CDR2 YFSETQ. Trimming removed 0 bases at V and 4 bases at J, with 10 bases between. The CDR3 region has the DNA TGCGCCAGCAGCTTGGCAAGACAGATCACCGGGGAGCTGTTTTTT. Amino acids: CASSLARQITGELFF.

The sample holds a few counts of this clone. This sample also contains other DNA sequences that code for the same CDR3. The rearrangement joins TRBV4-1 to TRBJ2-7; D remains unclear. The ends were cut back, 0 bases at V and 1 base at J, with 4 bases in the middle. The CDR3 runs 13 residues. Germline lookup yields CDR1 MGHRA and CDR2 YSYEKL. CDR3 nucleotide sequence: TGCGCCAGCAGCCAAGATCTGTCCTACGAGCAGTACTTC. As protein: CASSQDLSYEQYF.

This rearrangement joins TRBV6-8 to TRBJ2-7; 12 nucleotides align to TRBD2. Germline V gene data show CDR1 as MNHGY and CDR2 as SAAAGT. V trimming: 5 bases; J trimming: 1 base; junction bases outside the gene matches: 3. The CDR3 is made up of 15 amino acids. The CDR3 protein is CASSRTSGESYEQYF. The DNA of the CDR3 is TGTGCCAGCAGTCGGACTAGCGGGGAGTCCTACGAGCAGTACTTC.

DNA for the CDR3: TGTGCCAGCAGTACAGACAGGGGTAGCAACACCGGGGAGCTGTTTTTT. It codes for CASSTDRGSNTGELFF. V usage is TRBV28 and J usage is TRBJ2-2; 8 bases line up with TRBD1. Germline V gene data show CDR1 as MDHEN and CDR2 as SYDVKM. The CDR3 sequence is 16 residues long. V lost 5 bases to trimming and J lost 2 bases; unmatched junction nucleotides: 7.

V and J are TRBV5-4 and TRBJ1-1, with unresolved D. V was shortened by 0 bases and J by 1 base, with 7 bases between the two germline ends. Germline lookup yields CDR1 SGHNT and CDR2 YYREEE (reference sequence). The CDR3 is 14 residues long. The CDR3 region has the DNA TGTGCCAGCAGCTTGGACAGCCAGAACACTGAAGCTTTCTTT. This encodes CASSLDSQNTEAFF.

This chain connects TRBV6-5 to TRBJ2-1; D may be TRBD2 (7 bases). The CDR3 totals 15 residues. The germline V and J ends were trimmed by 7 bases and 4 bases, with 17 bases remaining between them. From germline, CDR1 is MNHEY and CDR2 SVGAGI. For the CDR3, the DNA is TGTGCCAGCACCTACGGCGGGGGACATTACAATGAGCAGTTCTTC. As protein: CASTYGGGHYNEQFF.

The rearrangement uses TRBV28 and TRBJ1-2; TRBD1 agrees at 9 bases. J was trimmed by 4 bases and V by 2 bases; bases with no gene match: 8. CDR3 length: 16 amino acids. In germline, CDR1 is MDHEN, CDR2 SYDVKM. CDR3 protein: CASSLGGQGNTYGYTF. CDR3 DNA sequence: TGTGCCAGCAGTTTAGGGGGACAGGGTAACACCTATGGCTACACCTTC.

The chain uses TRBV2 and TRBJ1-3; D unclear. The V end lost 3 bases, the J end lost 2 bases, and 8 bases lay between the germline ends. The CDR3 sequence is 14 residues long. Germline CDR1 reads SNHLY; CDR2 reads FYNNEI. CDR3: CASSEGRAGNTIYF. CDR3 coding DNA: TGTGCCAGCAGTGAGGGCAGAGCTGGAAACACCATATATTTT. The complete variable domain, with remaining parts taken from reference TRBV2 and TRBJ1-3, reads EPEVTQTPSHQVTQMGQEVILRCVPISNHLYFYWYRQILGQKVEFLVSFYNNEISEKSEIFDDQFSVERPDGSNFTLKIRSTKLEDSAMYFCASSEGRAGNTIYFGEGSWLTVV.

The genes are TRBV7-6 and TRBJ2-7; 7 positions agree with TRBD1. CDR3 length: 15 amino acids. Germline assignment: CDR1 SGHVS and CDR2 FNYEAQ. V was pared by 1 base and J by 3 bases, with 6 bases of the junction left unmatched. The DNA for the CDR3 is TGTGCCAGCAGCTTAGAGACAGGGTTTGTCTACGAGCAGTACTTC. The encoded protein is CASSLETGFVYEQYF.

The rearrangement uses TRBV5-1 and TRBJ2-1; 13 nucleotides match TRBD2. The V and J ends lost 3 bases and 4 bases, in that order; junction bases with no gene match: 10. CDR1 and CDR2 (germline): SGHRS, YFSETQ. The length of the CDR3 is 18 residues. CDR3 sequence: CASSSLAGGHPSYNEQFF. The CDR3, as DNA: TGCGCCAGCAGCTCACTAGCGGGAGGGCACCCCTCGTACAATGAGCAGTTCTTC.

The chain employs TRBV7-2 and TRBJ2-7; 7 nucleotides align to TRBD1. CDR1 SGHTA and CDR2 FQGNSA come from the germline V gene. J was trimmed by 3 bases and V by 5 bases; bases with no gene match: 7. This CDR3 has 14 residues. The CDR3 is CASSPRQGIYEQYF. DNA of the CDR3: TGTGCCAGCAGCCCAAGACAGGGCATCTACGAGCAGTACTTC.

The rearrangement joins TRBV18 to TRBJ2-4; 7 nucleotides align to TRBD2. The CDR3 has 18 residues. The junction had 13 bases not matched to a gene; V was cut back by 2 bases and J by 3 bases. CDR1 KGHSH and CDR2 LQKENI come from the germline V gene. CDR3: CASSPIFVGGSGKNIQYF. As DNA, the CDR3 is TGTGCCAGCTCACCAATTTTTGTTGGCGGGAGCGGCAAAAACATTCAGTACTTC.

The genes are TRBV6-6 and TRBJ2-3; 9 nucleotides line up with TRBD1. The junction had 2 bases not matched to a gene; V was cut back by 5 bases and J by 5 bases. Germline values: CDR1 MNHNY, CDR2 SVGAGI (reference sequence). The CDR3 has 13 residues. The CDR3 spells CASSRQGVDTQYF. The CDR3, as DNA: TGTGCCAGCAGTAGACAGGGGGTAGATACGCAGTATTTT.

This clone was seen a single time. The CDR3 is CASAGGPHEQYF. The CDR3 DNA reads as TGTGCCAGCGCGGGAGGGCCGCACGAGCAGTACTTC. The chain is built from TRBV7-9 and TRBJ2-7; 9 bases match TRBD2. The J segment lost 5 bases and the V segment lost 8 bases, leaving 4 bases of the junction unmatched. The CDR3 has 12 residues. From germline, CDR1 is SEHNR and CDR2 FQNEAQ (reference sequence).

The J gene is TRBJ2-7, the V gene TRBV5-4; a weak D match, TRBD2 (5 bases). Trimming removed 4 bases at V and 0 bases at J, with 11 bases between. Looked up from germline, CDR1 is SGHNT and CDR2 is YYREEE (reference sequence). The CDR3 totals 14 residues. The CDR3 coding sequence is TGTGCCAGCAGCCCTCAGCGGAACTCCTACGAGCAGTACTTC. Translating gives CASSPQRNSYEQYF.